One sample yielded the 15 T cell receptor beta chains listed below, sequenced in a study of T-cell reconstitution after alpha-beta-depleted transplantation in children. Unique molecular identifiers were incorporated during preparation of the TCRbeta library. One entry per CDR3 protein, called by TCRdb with MiXCR from the PCR reads. The data show around 490,000 distinct CDR3 sequences, about an eighth seen once. The sequencing used PBMCs, mostly from graft donor cells, collected 180 days after TCRalphabeta/CD19-depleted stem cell transplant. The receptors were gathered from a female patient under 10 years old who had a stem cell transplant for aplastic anemia, so the T cells may come from the graft donor.

This clonotype was observed a handful of times. CDR3 sequence reads: CASSIQGQPQHF. Written as DNA, the CDR3 is TGTGCCAGCAGTATACAGGGACAGCCCCAGCATTTT. The gene calls are TRBV28 and TRBJ1-5, with D possibly matching TRBD1 (6 bases). V lost 5 bases to trimming and J lost 7 bases, with 9 bases between them. The germline CDR1 and CDR2 sequences are MDHEN and SYDVKM. This CDR3 has 12 amino acids.

This clonotype was counted many times. The V gene is TRBV28, the J gene TRBJ2-7; 7 bases map to TRBD1. Germline assignment: CDR1 MDHEN and CDR2 SYDVKM. The CDR3 has 15 residues. V dropped 2 bases and J dropped 2; count of bases not matched to a gene: 6. CDR3 nucleotide sequence: TGTGCCAGCAGTTTAGTAAGGGACAGCACCTACGAGCAGTACTTC. Translating it yields CASSLVRDSTYEQYF.

The chain combines TRBV3-1 with TRBJ2-3; maybe TRBD2 (5 bases). Trimming stripped 1 base from V and 6 bases from J, with 17 bases between. The length of the CDR3 is 16 residues. Germline loops: CDR1 LGHDT, CDR2 YNNKEL (reference sequence). DNA for the CDR3: TGTGCCAGCAGCCAAGGGGTGGGTACGTGGAGGGATACGCAGTATTTT. It specifies CASSQGVGTWRDTQYF.

CDR3 DNA: TGTGCCAGCAGCTCACCGGGGGCCGAAAATGAGCAGTTCTTC. It translates to CASSSPGAENEQFF. The V gene is TRBV7-3, the J gene TRBJ2-1, with D possibly called TRBD1 or TRBD2 (6 bases each). This CDR3 has 14 amino acids. The germline gives CDR1 SGHTA, CDR2 FQGTGA. V was shortened by 4 bases and J by 7 bases, with 14 bases between the two germline ends.

The CDR3 coding sequence is TGCGCCAGCAGCTTGGTCCCGGGAGTCGTGGCAGATACGCAGTATTTT. It encodes CASSLVPGVVADTQYF. This chain connects TRBV5-1 to TRBJ2-3; weak D call: TRBD2 (6 bases). V was trimmed by 0 bases and J by 4 bases, leaving 15 bases between them. Per germline, CDR1 SGHRS and CDR2 YFSETQ. The CDR3 is 16 residues long.

This chain connects TRBV7-9 to TRBJ2-5; 10 nucleotides line up with TRBD2. The germline V gene has CDR1 SEHNR and CDR2 FQNEAQ (reference sequence). The CDR3 has 17 residues. V was clipped by 2 bases and J by 5 bases; unmatched bases: 11. The CDR3 loop reads CASSLWILAGPQETQYF. CDR3 in DNA: TGTGCCAGCAGCTTATGGATACTAGCGGGGCCCCAGGAGACCCAGTACTTC.

This chain links TRBV6-2 or TRBV6-3 with TRBJ2-7; D may match TRBD1 or TRBD2 (5 bases each). The CDR3 has 15 amino acids. Germline values: CDR1 MNHEY, CDR2 SVGEGT. V shed 4 bases and J shed 6 bases, with 19 bases lying between them. The DNA for the CDR3 is TGTGCCAGCAGTTCCCGGTGGGACCCCGTCGGCGAGCAGTACTTC. This encodes CASSSRWDPVGEQYF.

The genes are TRBV6-2 or TRBV6-3 and TRBJ1-5, with D possibly being TRBD1 (5 bases). CDR1 and CDR2 (germline): MNHEY, SVGEGT. The V and J ends lost 0 bases and 6 bases respectively, with 15 bases between them. The CDR3 sequence is 16 residues long. CDR3 in amino acids: CASSYSGAMVVQPQHF. The CDR3 DNA follows: TGTGCCAGCAGTTACTCAGGGGCGATGGTGGTTCAGCCCCAGCATTTT.

The DNA for the CDR3 is TGTGCCAGCAGCCCTCGACAGATCCAAGAGACCCAGTACTTC. Translation gives CASSPRQIQETQYF. The V call is TRBV11-2, the J call TRBJ2-5; D perhaps matches TRBD1 (5 bases). Germline CDR1 is SGHAT and CDR2 is FQNNGV. The CDR3 consists of 14 residues. Trimming took off 5 bases at V and 1 base at J, with 11 bases between the two ends. Combining the CDR3 with reference TRBV11-2 and TRBJ2-5 gives the whole variable domain EAGVAQSPRYKIIEKRQSVAFWCNPISGHATLYWYQQILGQGPKLLIQFQNNGVVDDSQLPKDRFSAERLKGVDSTLKIQPAKLEDSAVYLCASSPRQIQETQYFGPGTRLLVL.

The gene calls are TRBV4-3 and TRBJ2-2, with D perhaps matching TRBD2 (6 bases). This CDR3 comprises 12 residues. V dropped 6 bases and J dropped 8 bases, with 10 bases sitting between them. CDR1 is LGHNA, CDR2 YSLEER, per germline. The CDR3 region has the DNA TGCGCCAGCAGATCTCGGGGGGGGGAGCTGTTTTTT. Residues: CASRSRGGELFF.

This clonotype was recorded at least ten times. This chain connects TRBV20-1 to TRBJ2-1; no clear D. Between the trimmed V and J ends, which lost 5 bases and 5 bases, there was a span of 16 bases. The CDR3 covers 14 residues. Germline loops: CDR1 DFQATT, CDR2 SNEGSKA (reference sequence). The CDR3 DNA is TGCAGTGCTCCCGAGGATATAGTAAACAATGAGCAGTTCTTC. Encoded protein: CSAPEDIVNNEQFF.

This clonotype appeared many times. The rearrangement uses TRBV28 and TRBJ1-1, with 7 bases identical to TRBD1. V lost 5 bases to trimming and J lost 1 base; unmatched junction nucleotides: 4. The germline V gene has CDR1 MDHEN and CDR2 SYDVKM. CDR3 size: 14 residues. CDR3 sequence: CASSPGQQNTEAFF. CDR3 in DNA: TGTGCCAGCAGTCCGGGACAGCAGAACACTGAAGCTTTCTTT.

V and J are TRBV12-3 or TRBV12-4 and TRBJ2-7; 10 bases map to TRBD1. The CDR3 runs 16 residues. Trimming cost V 6 bases and J 2 bases; bases outside gene matches: 10. The CDR3 DNA follows: TGTGCCAGCAGGCCCACCCGGGACAGGGGAACCTACGAGCAGTACGTC. Its protein product is CASRPTRDRGTYEQYV.

This clonotype was counted ten times or more. The chain combines TRBV7-2 with TRBJ2-7, with TRBD2 matching 9 bases. This CDR3 is 14 amino acids long. Germline V gene data show CDR1 as SGHTA and CDR2 as FQGNSA. V lost 3 bases to trimming and J lost 3 bases; unmatched junction nucleotides: 3. The CDR3 protein is CASSLGLAGYEQYF. DNA for the CDR3: TGTGCCAGCAGCTTGGGACTAGCAGGCTACGAGCAGTACTTC.

The J gene is TRBJ2-7, the V gene TRBV5-1, with 7 bases lining up with TRBD1. Germline V gene sequence: CDR1 SGHRS, CDR2 YFSETQ. J was trimmed by 0 bases and V by 0 bases; bases with no gene match: 6. CDR3 length: 16 residues. The CDR3 loop reads CASSLVPRDSSYEQYF. The DNA of the CDR3 is TGCGCCAGCAGCTTGGTCCCCCGGGACAGCTCCTACGAGCAGTACTTC.